This T cell receptor (beta chain) was documented in a study of T cells after yellow fever vaccination. Study in general: SMART-Seq v4 Ultra Low Input prepared libraries from low-cell fractions. General observations from the study: The CD4 compartment and the CD8 compartment contained a small share of clonotypes in common. The secondary response was weaker, and its peak arrived faster, on day 5 versus 15.

Deletions cut 3 bases from V and 7 bases from J, with 16 bases between. CDR1 is DFQATT and CDR2 is SNEGSKA in the germline V gene (reference sequence). The CDR3 loop spans 14 amino acids. This clonotype was detected a few times. Its antigen remains unidentified. A universal primer site and UMIs were added as TCR cDNA was made by 5'RACE template switching. TCRdb ran MiXCR on the 5' RACE reads and lists one entry per CDR3 protein. This table has 610,000 or so distinct CDR3 sequences, 12% appearing once. Sample: PBMCs, taken on the day of the yellow fever booster vaccination. V gene TRBV20-1 combines with J gene TRBJ2-4; D may correspond to TRBD1 or TRBD2 (5 bases each). The TCR was taken from a young man who received the YFV17D yellow fever vaccine. In nucleotides, the CDR3 is TGCAGTGCTAGGGACATAGAGGGAGAGAACATTCAGTACTTC. Amino acid sequence: CSARDIEGENIQYF.